This T cell receptor (beta chain) is from a study of shared clonotypes between healthy human individuals. The CDR3 has 17 amino acids. Germline V gene lookup returns CDR1 LNHDA and CDR2 SQIVND (reference sequence). V was clipped by 7 bases and J by 0 bases, with 21 bases between them. Method: immunoSEQ multiplex PCR; TCRdb's copy keeps in-frame clones and lacks some. The data hold about 680,000 clones, with approximately 73% observed a single time. The source of this sequence is a woman aged 25 to 39 in good health. V usage is TRBV19 and J usage is TRBJ1-2; a possible D gene is TRBD1 (6 bases). Sequenced input: memory CD4+ T cells sorted from blood. Documented subset: CD45RA-negative fraction. CDR3 sequence (DNA): TGTGCCAGTACTAAGTTCTCGGGGGCCGGGGCTAACTATGGCTACACCTTC. Amino acids: CASTKFSGAGANYGYTF.